Below are 8 T cell receptor beta chains sequenced from a single sample in a study of OX40 agonist ivuxolimab in advanced cancers. Here immunoSEQ multiplex PCR was the method, and the copy in TCRdb shows in-frame clones only, minus some. This sample has roughly 71,000 clones; 60% to 80% occur once, and the top ten carry over 1.5%. The specimen comprised CD4+ or CD8+ T cells sorted from blood, sampled in a trial of the OX40 agonist ivuxolimab. The receptor source for this set is an adult with an advanced solid tumor such as melanoma, head and neck, liver or kidney cancer.

The gene calls are TRBV6-6 and TRBJ1-6, with D unresolved. Germline values: CDR1 MNHNY, CDR2 SVGAGI (reference sequence). This CDR3 is 13 amino acids long. Deletions cut 8 bases from V and 3 bases from J, with 8 bases between. The CDR3 region is CASARDYNSPLHF. The CDR3 DNA follows: TGTGCCAGCGCCCGGGACTATAATTCACCCCTCCACTTT.

The chain combines TRBV25-1 with TRBJ1-4, with D unresolved. The CDR3 spans 13 residues. With 5 bases removed from V and 7 bases from J, the gap between germline ends came to 11 bases. Germline CDR1 and CDR2: MGHDK and SYGVNS. The CDR3 sequence: CASSQQLGEKLFF. In nucleotides, the CDR3 is TGTGCCAGCAGTCAGCAGCTGGGTGAAAAACTGTTTTTT.

The count of this clone is one. This rearrangement joins TRBV6-5 to TRBJ1-2; no clear D. Trimming took 2 bases from V and 1 from J, leaving 11 bases between them. Germline loops: CDR1 MNHEY, CDR2 SVGAGI. The CDR3 extends over 15 amino acids. The CDR3, as DNA: TGTGCCAGCAGTTACAGGTCCAGATTTAACTATGGCTACACCTTC. This gives the protein CASSYRSRFNYGYTF.

This clone was seen a single time. The rearrangement joins TRBV9 to TRBJ1-2; no clear D gene. Trimming pared 4 bases from V and 5 bases from J, leaving 15 bases between. The CDR3 spans 14 residues. Germline CDR1 and CDR2: SGDLS and YYNGEE. The CDR3 region is CASSPRERPYGYTF. The DNA of the CDR3 is TGTGCCAGCAGCCCTCGGGAGAGACCTTATGGCTACACCTTC.

V usage is TRBV5-5 and J usage is TRBJ2-7, with TRBD2 as a possible D gene (6 bases). The germline CDR1 and CDR2 sequences are SGHKS and YYEKEE (reference sequence). Trimming took 5 bases from V and 2 from J, leaving 17 bases between them. The CDR3 totals 15 residues. CDR3 DNA sequence: TGTGCCAGCAGAACCGCAGGACTACAACCCTACGAGCAGTACTTC. It encodes CASRTAGLQPYEQYF.

The gene calls are TRBV6-4 and TRBJ2-5, with D maybe TRBD1 (5 bases). This CDR3 is built from 13 residues. V lost 4 bases and J lost 5, with 11 bases in between. Germline V gene sequence: CDR1 MRHNA, CDR2 SNTAGT. CDR3 sequence reads: CASSVQGGETQYF. In DNA, the CDR3 is TGTGCCAGCAGTGTCCAGGGTGGGGAGACCCAGTACTTC.

The CDR3 DNA reads as TGTGCCAGCAGCTTCGAAACAGCTTACGAGCAGTACTTC. Protein sequence: CASSFETAYEQYF. This chain joins TRBV5-5 and TRBJ2-7; the D is unclear. Germline V lookup: CDR1 SGHKS, CDR2 YYEKEE (reference sequence). Trimming removed 2 bases at V and 4 bases at J, with 10 bases between. This CDR3 has 13 amino acids.

This chain connects TRBV5-1 to TRBJ1-6; D remains unclear. The CDR3 is made up of 15 amino acids. Trimming pared 0 bases from V and 10 bases from J, leaving 14 bases between. Germline values: CDR1 SGHRS, CDR2 YFSETQ. This CDR3 is CASSLEVLGRSPLHF. In DNA form, the CDR3 reads TGCGCCAGCAGCTTGGAGGTGTTGGGGAGATCACCCCTCCACTTT.